The 18 T cell receptor beta chains presented below share a single source sample, sequenced in a study of blood T cell repertoires in COVID-19. TCRdb keeps only in-frame clones here, not all; method: immunoSEQ multiplex PCR. The table has roughly 410,000 clones, 89% seen once; the top ten hold around 1.2%. Material: peripheral blood. Source of these receptors: a man aged 40-55 years with acute or convalescent COVID-19.

This clone was recorded a few times. V and J are TRBV7-9 and TRBJ1-3, with 8 positions matching TRBD1. This CDR3 region has 14 residues. In germline, CDR1 is SEHNR, CDR2 FQNEAQ (reference sequence). V was pared by 3 bases and J by 8 bases, with 6 bases of the junction left unmatched. In DNA, the CDR3 is TGTGCCAGCAGCTTCCTTGGACAGGGATACACCATATATTTT. The encoded protein is CASSFLGQGYTIYF.

The V gene is TRBV13, the J gene TRBJ2-1, with D hard to call. The V end lost 2 bases, the J end lost 10 bases, and 12 bases lay between the germline ends. Germline V lookup: CDR1 PRHDT, CDR2 FYEKMQ (reference sequence). The CDR3 is 13 residues long. CDR3 protein: CASSLSVEQEQFF. CDR3 nucleotide sequence: TGTGCCAGCAGCTTATCAGTGGAACAGGAGCAGTTCTTC.

CDR3: CASSLLVQGLTEAFF. DNA of the CDR3: TGTGCCAGCAGCCTCCTCGTACAGGGGCTTACTGAAGCTTTCTTT. The J gene is TRBJ1-1, the V gene TRBV9; the match to TRBD1 covers 7 bases. The V gene end was trimmed by 4 bases and the J gene end by 5 bases; junction bases not matched to a gene: 11. The CDR3 is 15 amino acids. CDR1 and CDR2 (germline): SGDLS, YYNGEE.

The J gene is TRBJ1-5, the V gene TRBV27; tentative D call: TRBD1 (5 bases). The CDR3 has 13 residues. With 8 bases removed from V and 6 bases from J, the gap between germline ends came to 14 bases. CDR1 is MNHEY and CDR2 is SMNVEV in the germline V gene (reference sequence). The chain's CDR3 is CASSGTFSQPQHF. The CDR3 nucleotides are TGTGCCAGCTCGGGGACTTTTAGTCAGCCCCAGCATTTT.

The gene calls are TRBV7-9 and TRBJ1-6; 8 nucleotides line up with TRBD1. In germline, CDR1 is SEHNR, CDR2 FQNEAQ (reference sequence). The CDR3 is made up of 15 amino acids. With 4 bases clipped from V and 6 bases from J, the junction kept 5 bases outside the gene matches. CDR3 coding DNA: TGTGCCAGCAGCTACGGGACAGGATTTAATTCACCCCTCCACTTT. Its translation is CASSYGTGFNSPLHF.

This clone was picked up one time. Other DNA sequences of this sample code for an identical CDR3. This chain links TRBV9 with TRBJ1-1, with a weak D call TRBD1 (6 bases). V lost 3 bases and J 1 base, leaving 7 bases between the germline ends. The CDR3 totals 13 residues. Germline CDR1 is SGDLS and CDR2 is YYNGEE. Here the CDR3 DNA reads TGTGCCAGCAGCGCCAGGGGGAACACTGAAGCTTTCTTT. Protein: CASSARGNTEAFF.

This chain connects TRBV19 to TRBJ1-4, with D tentatively TRBD1 (6 bases). Germline assignment: CDR1 LNHDA and CDR2 SQIVND (reference sequence). V was trimmed by 3 bases and J by 0 bases, leaving 8 bases between them. The CDR3 has 15 residues. Here the CDR3 DNA reads TGTGCCAGTAGTATCGGGACATCAACTAATGAAAAACTGTTTTTT. Its protein is CASSIGTSTNEKLFF.

The V and J genes are TRBV5-4 and TRBJ1-1; no definite D call. The CDR3 has 15 residues. V dropped 0 bases and J dropped 0 bases, with 9 bases sitting between them. Germline V gene data show CDR1 as SGHNT and CDR2 as YYREEE (reference sequence). The CDR3 DNA reads TGTGCCAGCAGCTTGGTGGCACCTGTGAACACTGAAGCTTTCTTT. Amino acid sequence: CASSLVAPVNTEAFF.

The V and J genes are TRBV15 and TRBJ2-5, with D perhaps matching TRBD1 (5 bases). V lost 6 bases and J 5 bases, leaving 16 bases between the germline ends. Per germline, CDR1 LNHNV and CDR2 YYDKDF (reference sequence). This CDR3 is 14 amino acids long. The CDR3: CATSPGGASETQYF. CDR3 DNA: TGTGCCACCAGTCCGGGTGGGGCGTCGGAGACCCAGTACTTC.

This chain joins TRBV9 and TRBJ2-3; 9 bases align to TRBD1. The CDR3 spans 15 residues. V dropped 5 bases and J dropped 6; count of bases not matched to a gene: 10. Germline V gene lookup returns CDR1 SGDLS and CDR2 YYNGEE. The CDR3 here is CASSARDRVADTQYF. DNA for the CDR3: TGTGCCAGCAGTGCCCGGGACAGGGTTGCGGATACGCAGTATTTT.

Concerning this clone: In the same sample, other DNA sequences code for this CDR3. This chain connects TRBV5-5 to TRBJ2-7; D gene unclear. The length of the CDR3 is 13 residues. The germline V gene encodes CDR1 SGHKS and CDR2 YYEKEE (reference sequence). With 2 bases removed from V and 1 base from J, the gap between germline ends came to 7 bases. The chain's CDR3 is CASSLTGSYEQYF. In DNA, the CDR3 is TGTGCCAGCAGCTTAACCGGTTCCTACGAGCAGTACTTC.

The CDR3 spells CAISESRGPYSNQPQHF. CDR3 sequence (DNA): TGTGCCATCAGTGAGTCGAGGGGGCCCTATAGCAATCAGCCCCAGCATTTT. The chain couples TRBV10-3 to TRBJ1-5, with TRBD1 matching 7 bases. V dropped 0 bases and J dropped 0; count of bases not matched to a gene: 5. The CDR3 runs 17 residues. Germline loops: CDR1 ENHRY, CDR2 SYGVKD.

The rearrangement links TRBV6-4 to TRBJ2-1; 9 bases are shared with TRBD1. The CDR3 consists of 16 residues. V lost 5 bases to trimming and J lost 4 bases; unmatched junction nucleotides: 9. Germline CDR1 reads MRHNA; CDR2 reads SNTAGT. DNA of the CDR3: TGTGCCAGCAGTTTGGATGGAGGGACAGGGTACAATGAGCAGTTCTTC. Amino acid sequence: CASSLDGGTGYNEQFF.

The chain couples TRBV6-5 to TRBJ2-1; D is perhaps TRBD2 (7 bases). Germline V gives CDR1 MNHEY, CDR2 SVGAGI. CDR3 length equals 14 residues. Trimming stripped 7 bases from V and 4 bases from J, with 14 bases between. For the CDR3, the DNA is TGTGCCAGCACGGGGGGCAGGGGTTACAATGAGCAGTTCTTC. Protein: CASTGGRGYNEQFF.

The chain employs TRBV9 and TRBJ2-2, with D perhaps matching TRBD2 (6 bases). Germline lookup yields CDR1 SGDLS and CDR2 YYNGEE. The V gene lost 0 bases and the J gene lost 4 bases, with 10 bases spanning the gap. The CDR3 spans 15 residues. This chain's CDR3 is CASSVAGVVTGELFF. As DNA, the CDR3 is TGTGCCAGCAGCGTAGCGGGAGTGGTCACCGGGGAGCTGTTTTTT.

The gene calls are TRBV7-2 and TRBJ2-5, with D possibly matching TRBD2 (5 bases). V lost 5 bases, J lost 0 bases, and 16 bases lay in between. CDR3 length: 16 residues. From germline, CDR1 is SGHTA and CDR2 FQGNSA. The CDR3 loop is CASSLAGTWYQETQYF. CDR3 DNA sequence: TGTGCCAGCAGCCTTGCGGGTACTTGGTACCAAGAGACCCAGTACTTC.

The chain is built from TRBV28 and TRBJ1-1; tentative D call: TRBD1 (6 bases). The length of the CDR3 is 13 residues. The germline gives CDR1 MDHEN, CDR2 SYDVKM. The V end lost 6 bases, the J end lost 0 bases, and 8 bases lay between the germline ends. The CDR3, as DNA: TGTGCCAGCAGGGGACAACTGAACACTGAAGCTTTCTTT. The encoded protein is CASRGQLNTEAFF.

V usage is TRBV19 and J usage is TRBJ2-5; 12 positions match TRBD2. The CDR3 consists of 18 residues. J lost 5 bases, V lost 3 bases, and 13 bases had no gene match. Germline-derived CDR1 and CDR2 are LNHDA and SQIVND (reference sequence). The CDR3, as DNA: TGTGCCAGTAGTATCGCCTTGGCTAGCGGGAGGGCTTATGAGACCCAGTACTTC. This codes for CASSIALASGRAYETQYF.